These T cell receptor beta chains were read from a single sample in a study of T cell changes during pregnancy in multiple sclerosis. This table comes from immunoSEQ multiplex PCR, and its TCRdb copy is limited to in-frame clones, with some not included. This table has around 63,000 clones, around 91% appearing once. The source material was peripheral blood, sampled after pregnancy. The receptors were sampled from a female donor in good health, enrolled as a control in a pregnancy study. Each CDR3 is given with its conserved first and last residue. Each record gives: clone size, V gene, J gene, D gene, CDR3 protein, CDR3 DNA. The D gene is left open where the match is weak. Part of the rows lack a size; the others show once, few, many or a class for expanded clones.

clone size: NA
V gene: TRBV6-5
J gene: TRBJ2-3
D gene: TRBD2
CDR3 protein: CASSYGLGLGTQYF
CDR3 DNA: TGTGCCAGCAGTTATGGACTAGGGTTGGGTACGCAGTATTTT

clone size: NA
V gene: TRBV5-6
J gene: TRBJ2-7
D gene: NA
CDR3 protein: CASLRTTEYLEYF
CDR3 DNA: TGTGCCAGCCTCAGGACTACCGAATATCTGGAGTACTTC

clone size: NA
V gene: TRBV6-5
J gene: TRBJ2-7
D gene: TRBD1
CDR3 protein: CASSSQGRREQYF
CDR3 DNA: TGTGCCAGCAGTTCACAGGGGAGACGCGAGCAGTACTTC

clone size: NA
V gene: TRBV11-2
J gene: TRBJ2-7
D gene: TRBD2
CDR3 protein: CASRAISGGGYEQYF
CDR3 DNA: TGTGCCAGCAGGGCTATTAGCGGGGGCGGATACGAGCAGTACTTC

clone size: NA
V gene: TRBV30
J gene: TRBJ2-3
D gene: TRBD2
CDR3 protein: CAWSIRRSGGNTQYF
CDR3 DNA: TGTGCCTGGAGTATAAGGCGTAGCGGGGGAAATACGCAGTATTTT

clone size: NA
V gene: TRBV4-2
J gene: TRBJ2-7
D gene: NA
CDR3 protein: CASSQDSVPKQYF
CDR3 DNA: TGTGCCAGCAGCCAAGATAGTGTGCCAAAGCAGTACTTC

clone size: NA
V gene: TRBV30
J gene: TRBJ1-3
D gene: TRBD1
CDR3 protein: CAWSGGDRGRNTIYF
CDR3 DNA: TGTGCCTGGAGCGGCGGGGACAGGGGAAGAAACACCATATATTTT

clone size: NA
V gene: TRBV4-2
J gene: TRBJ1-6
D gene: NA
CDR3 protein: CASSQDQDSKFNSPLHF
CDR3 DNA: TGTGCCAGCAGCCAAGATCAGGACAGCAAATTTAATTCACCCCTCCACTTT

clone size: NA
V gene: TRBV5-1
J gene: TRBJ2-3
D gene: NA
CDR3 protein: CASSLATNTDTQYF
CDR3 DNA: TGCGCCAGCAGCTTGGCCACTAACACAGATACGCAGTATTTT

clone size: NA
V gene: TRBV11-2
J gene: TRBJ1-2
D gene: NA
CDR3 protein: CASSLGQFYGYTF
CDR3 DNA: TGTGCCAGCAGCTTAGGGCAGTTCTATGGCTACACCTTC

clone size: once
V gene: TRBV6-5
J gene: TRBJ2-1
D gene: NA
CDR3 protein: CASSYSRQGYEQFF
CDR3 DNA: TGTGCCAGCAGTTACTCGCGGCAGGGGTATGAGCAGTTCTTC

clone size: NA
V gene: TRBV6-5
J gene: TRBJ2-3
D gene: TRBD1
CDR3 protein: CASSYQGAQGDTQYF
CDR3 DNA: TGTGCCAGCAGTTACCAGGGGGCGCAAGGAGATACGCAGTATTTT

clone size: NA
V gene: TRBV7-2
J gene: TRBJ2-5
D gene: NA
CDR3 protein: CASSFIPETQYF
CDR3 DNA: TGTGCCAGCAGCTTCATCCCAGAGACCCAGTACTTC

clone size: NA
V gene: TRBV30
J gene: TRBJ2-7
D gene: NA
CDR3 protein: CAWSPPPGLNEQYF
CDR3 DNA: TGTGCCTGGAGTCCCCCCCCGGGTTTAAACGAGCAGTACTTC

clone size: once
V gene: TRBV5-1
J gene: TRBJ2-7
D gene: TRBD1
CDR3 protein: CASSLDRGSYEQYF
CDR3 DNA: TGCGCCAGCAGCTTGGACAGGGGCTCCTACGAGCAGTACTTC

clone size: NA
V gene: TRBV7-3
J gene: TRBJ1-1
D gene: NA
CDR3 protein: CASSLTNSNTEAFF
CDR3 DNA: TGTGCCAGCAGCTTAACGAACAGCAACACTGAAGCTTTCTTT

clone size: NA
V gene: TRBV10-3
J gene: TRBJ1-2
D gene: NA
CDR3 protein: CAISVGDGYTF
CDR3 DNA: TGTGCCATCAGTGTAGGGGATGGCTACACCTTC

clone size: once
V gene: TRBV7-3
J gene: TRBJ1-1
D gene: TRBD1
CDR3 protein: CASSPNGQAGTEAFF
CDR3 DNA: TGTGCCAGCAGCCCAAACGGACAGGCTGGCACTGAAGCTTTCTTT

clone size: NA
V gene: TRBV9
J gene: TRBJ2-5
D gene: NA
CDR3 protein: CASSPAPGRDMETQYF
CDR3 DNA: TGTGCCAGCAGCCCTGCCCCGGGCAGGGACATGGAGACCCAGTACTTC

clone size: once
V gene: TRBV7-2
J gene: TRBJ1-1
D gene: NA
CDR3 protein: CASSPTGADTEAFF
CDR3 DNA: TGTGCCAGCAGCCCCACCGGAGCGGACACTGAAGCTTTCTTT

clone size: NA
V gene: TRBV5-4
J gene: TRBJ2-2
D gene: TRBD2
CDR3 protein: CASSLSLAGDTGELFF
CDR3 DNA: TGTGCCAGCAGCTTAAGCCTAGCGGGGGACACCGGGGAGCTGTTTTTT

clone size: NA
V gene: TRBV5-1
J gene: TRBJ2-7
D gene: TRBD1
CDR3 protein: CASRTGTAESYEQYF
CDR3 DNA: TGCGCCAGCCGTACCGGGACAGCTGAATCCTACGAGCAGTACTTC

clone size: NA
V gene: TRBV7-8
J gene: TRBJ2-1
D gene: TRBD2
CDR3 protein: CASSLALYSGGNNEQFF
CDR3 DNA: TGTGCCAGCAGCTTAGCGTTATATAGCGGGGGCAACAATGAGCAGTTCTTC

clone size: NA
V gene: TRBV6-1
J gene: TRBJ2-5
D gene: TRBD2
CDR3 protein: CASRSSGGETQYF
CDR3 DNA: TGTGCCAGTAGGTCCAGCGGGGGGGAGACCCAGTACTTC

clone size: NA
V gene: TRBV7-2
J gene: TRBJ2-7
D gene: NA
CDR3 protein: CASRSTGAGYEQYF
CDR3 DNA: TGTGCCAGCAGATCGACTGGCGCGGGGTACGAGCAGTACTTC

clone size: NA
V gene: TRBV7-3
J gene: TRBJ2-3
D gene: NA
CDR3 protein: CASSLVGGLADTQYF
CDR3 DNA: TGTGCCAGCAGCTTGGTGGGGGGGCTAGCAGATACGCAGTATTTT

clone size: NA
V gene: TRBV18
J gene: TRBJ1-1
D gene: TRBD1
CDR3 protein: CASSSDRGGTEAFF
CDR3 DNA: TGTGCCAGCTCATCCGACAGGGGCGGCACTGAAGCTTTCTTT

clone size: NA
V gene: TRBV27
J gene: TRBJ2-7
D gene: NA
CDR3 protein: CASSPQGASYEQYF
CDR3 DNA: TGTGCCAGCAGTCCTCAGGGCGCGTCATACGAGCAGTACTTC

clone size: NA
V gene: TRBV5-6
J gene: TRBJ1-1
D gene: NA
CDR3 protein: CASSFHRAPNLNTEAFF
CDR3 DNA: TGTGCCAGCAGCTTTCACAGGGCCCCAAACTTAAACACTGAAGCTTTCTTT

clone size: NA
V gene: TRBV18
J gene: TRBJ1-1
D gene: NA
CDR3 protein: CASSRVEGANTEAFF
CDR3 DNA: TGTGCCAGCTCCCGGGTTGAAGGGGCGAACACTGAAGCTTTCTTT

clone size: NA
V gene: TRBV4-2
J gene: TRBJ2-3
D gene: TRBD2
CDR3 protein: CASSQVGTSGDLKSTDTQYF
CDR3 DNA: TGTGCCAGCAGCCAAGTCGGGACTAGCGGAGACTTAAAGAGCACAGATACGCAGTATTTT

clone size: NA
V gene: TRBV19
J gene: TRBJ2-1
D gene: TRBD2
CDR3 protein: CASRTSGGAEKVNEQFF
CDR3 DNA: TGTGCCAGTAGGACTAGCGGGGGGGCCGAAAAGGTCAATGAGCAGTTCTTC

clone size: NA
V gene: TRBV19
J gene: TRBJ1-2
D gene: TRBD1
CDR3 protein: CASEDRVNYGYTF
CDR3 DNA: TGTGCCAGTGAGGACAGGGTCAACTATGGCTACACCTTC

clone size: NA
V gene: TRBV5-6
J gene: TRBJ1-2
D gene: TRBD1
CDR3 protein: CASSLEQGNYGYTF
CDR3 DNA: TGTGCCAGCAGCTTGGAACAGGGGAACTATGGCTACACCTTC

clone size: NA
V gene: TRBV9
J gene: TRBJ2-5
D gene: TRBD2
CDR3 protein: CASSRTSDQETQYF
CDR3 DNA: TGTGCCAGCAGCCGGACTAGCGATCAAGAGACCCAGTACTTC

clone size: NA
V gene: TRBV11-2
J gene: TRBJ1-1
D gene: TRBD1
CDR3 protein: CASRTIGGQGLEF
CDR3 DNA: TGTGCCAGCAGAACAATAGGTGGACAGGGGCTGGAATTT

clone size: NA
V gene: TRBV19
J gene: TRBJ2-2
D gene: NA
CDR3 protein: CASSMPKAATGELFF
CDR3 DNA: TGTGCCAGTAGTATGCCAAAAGCGGCCACCGGGGAGCTGTTTTTT

clone size: NA
V gene: TRBV28
J gene: TRBJ1-2
D gene: TRBD1
CDR3 protein: CASSSLTGGLGGYTF
CDR3 DNA: TGTGCCAGCAGTTCCTTAACAGGGGGCTTAGGTGGCTACACCTTC

clone size: NA
V gene: TRBV19
J gene: TRBJ2-3
D gene: TRBD1
CDR3 protein: CASSEDQGASTDTQYF
CDR3 DNA: TGTGCCAGCTCCGAGGACCAGGGGGCAAGCACAGATACGCAGTATTTT

clone size: NA
V gene: TRBV6-4
J gene: TRBJ1-2
D gene: NA
CDR3 protein: CASSDGRQPRVYTF
CDR3 DNA: TGTGCCAGCAGTGACGGGCGCCAGCCCCGCGTCTACACCTTC

clone size: once
V gene: TRBV30
J gene: TRBJ1-4
D gene: NA
CDR3 protein: CAWSEGGEEKLFF
CDR3 DNA: TGTGCCTGGAGTGAGGGGGGGGAGGAAAAACTGTTTTTT

clone size: NA
V gene: TRBV2
J gene: TRBJ1-2
D gene: NA
CDR3 protein: CASSEEGTRYGYTF
CDR3 DNA: TGTGCCAGCAGTGAAGAAGGGACAAGGTATGGCTACACCTTC

clone size: NA
V gene: TRBV27
J gene: TRBJ2-3
D gene: TRBD1
CDR3 protein: CASGDRVTDTQYF
CDR3 DNA: TGTGCCAGCGGGGACAGGGTCACAGATACGCAGTATTTT

clone size: NA
V gene: TRBV6-5
J gene: TRBJ2-4
D gene: NA
CDR3 protein: CASSPGLTKNIQYF
CDR3 DNA: TGTGCCAGCAGTCCAGGGTTAACCAAAAACATTCAGTACTTC

clone size: NA
V gene: TRBV6-5
J gene: TRBJ2-2
D gene: NA
CDR3 protein: CASSYRRRTNTGELFF
CDR3 DNA: TGTGCCAGCAGTTACCGACGGAGGACGAACACCGGGGAGCTGTTTTTT

clone size: NA
V gene: TRBV7-8
J gene: TRBJ1-1
D gene: NA
CDR3 protein: CASSSDRASDRSITEAFF
CDR3 DNA: TGTGCCAGCAGCTCCGATCGGGCCTCCGACAGGTCAATTACTGAAGCTTTCTTT

clone size: NA
V gene: TRBV7-2
J gene: TRBJ2-2
D gene: TRBD2
CDR3 protein: CASSPRTSGGGTNTGELFF
CDR3 DNA: TGTGCCAGCAGCCCCCGGACTAGCGGGGGGGGTACGAACACCGGGGAGCTGTTTTTT

clone size: few
V gene: TRBV6-6
J gene: TRBJ1-1
D gene: NA
CDR3 protein: CASSTGRANTEAFF
CDR3 DNA: TGTGCCAGCAGTACGGGCAGGGCGAACACTGAAGCTTTCTTT

clone size: NA
V gene: TRBV13
J gene: TRBJ2-4
D gene: TRBD2
CDR3 protein: CASSPSAGGLAKNIQYF
CDR3 DNA: TGTGCCAGCAGCCCCTCGGCGGGGGGGCTAGCCAAAAACATTCAGTACTTC

clone size: NA
V gene: TRBV19
J gene: TRBJ1-2
D gene: TRBD1
CDR3 protein: CASSMGQNYGYTF
CDR3 DNA: TGTGCCAGTAGCATGGGACAGAACTATGGCTACACCTTC

clone size: once
V gene: TRBV4-3
J gene: TRBJ1-1
D gene: TRBD1
CDR3 protein: CASSQQTGLGTEAFF
CDR3 DNA: TGCGCCAGCAGCCAACAGACAGGGCTGGGCACTGAAGCTTTCTTT

clone size: NA
V gene: TRBV4-3
J gene: TRBJ1-4
D gene: NA
CDR3 protein: CASSQVFPGLKLFF
CDR3 DNA: TGCGCCAGCAGCCAAGTGTTTCCGGGACTGAAACTGTTTTTT

clone size: NA
V gene: TRBV2
J gene: TRBJ1-5
D gene: NA
CDR3 protein: CASSENRASNQPQHF
CDR3 DNA: TGTGCCAGCAGTGAGAACAGGGCCAGCAATCAGCCCCAGCATTTT

clone size: few
V gene: TRBV19
J gene: TRBJ1-1
D gene: NA
CDR3 protein: CASCVSPNTEAFF
CDR3 DNA: TGTGCCAGTTGTGTGTCTCCGAACACTGAAGCTTTCTTT